This T cell receptor beta chain was observed in a study of response to subunit inactivated influenza vaccine. Study-wide results and limits: There was a suggestion from the authors that each seasonal influenza vaccination recruits few new T cells.

This CDR3 region has 15 residues. Trimming stripped 0 bases from V and 4 bases from J, with 11 bases between. The germline gives CDR1 LNHNV, CDR2 YYDKDF (reference sequence). As to this clonotype: Its antigen remains unknown.

TCRdb reprocessed the RT-PCR reads with MiXCR, giving one entry per CDR3 protein. The table has 800,000 or so distinct CDR3 sequences, approximately 22% seen once. Sequencing was performed on PBMCs from blood, taken 4 to 6 days after vaccination. V and J are TRBV15 and TRBJ2-3, with D maybe TRBD2 (5 bases). This clonotype was obtained from a man in his fifties or sixties who received an inactivated influenza vaccine. CDR3 nucleotides: TGTGCCACCAGCAGAGATCTTGGACTCTCAGATACGCAGTATTTT. This translates into CATSRDLGLSDTQYF.